This T cell receptor beta chain was sequenced for a study of molecular identifiers for immune sequencing clone quantification. MiXCR, applied by TCRdb to the PCR reads, yields one record per CDR3 protein. The data contain more than 450,000 distinct CDR3 sequences, about a quarter of them singletons. Sorting defined naive CD8 T cells as CD8+CD4-CCR7+CD45RA+. Regarding the study as a whole: In naive cells, under 1% of molecules belonged to clones above 20 RNA copies, against over 99% in effector cells. Spiked Jurkat TCR RNA equivalent to one cell reportedly surfaced among some 1 million naive cells.

Trimming at V came to 6 bases and at J to 1 base, leaving 2 bases not matched to a gene. The CDR3 loop spans 15 amino acids. Points on this clonotype: Its antigen is still unknown.

The TCR sequence derives from a human donor in good health. Some libraries in this study had Jurkat cell RNA spiked in. Sequencing was carried out using naive CD8+ T cells from blood, with Jurkat cell RNA spiked in. The subset was: FACS-sorted CD8+CD4-CCR7+CD45RA+ naive T cells. The chain couples TRBV12-3 or TRBV12-4 to TRBJ2-3; 12 positions agree with TRBD2. Written as DNA, the CDR3 is TGTGCCAGCAGGACTAGCGGGAGTGGCACAGATACGCAGTATTTT. Translation: CASRTSGSGTDTQYF.